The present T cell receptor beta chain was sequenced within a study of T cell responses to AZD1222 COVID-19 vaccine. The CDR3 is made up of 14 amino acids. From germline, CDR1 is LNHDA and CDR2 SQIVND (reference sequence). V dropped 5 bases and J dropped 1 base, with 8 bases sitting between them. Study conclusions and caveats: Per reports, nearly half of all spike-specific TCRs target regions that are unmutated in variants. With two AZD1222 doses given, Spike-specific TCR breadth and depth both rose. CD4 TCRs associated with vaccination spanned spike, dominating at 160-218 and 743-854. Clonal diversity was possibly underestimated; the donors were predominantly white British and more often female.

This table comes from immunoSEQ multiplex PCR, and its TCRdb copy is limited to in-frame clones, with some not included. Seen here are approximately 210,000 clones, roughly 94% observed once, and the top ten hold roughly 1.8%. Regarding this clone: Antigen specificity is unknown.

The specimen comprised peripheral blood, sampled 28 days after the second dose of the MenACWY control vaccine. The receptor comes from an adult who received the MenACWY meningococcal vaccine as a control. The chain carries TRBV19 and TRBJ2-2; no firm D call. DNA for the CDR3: TGTGCCAGTAGTCTAGGTGTGAACACCGGGGAGCTGTTTTTT. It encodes CASSLGVNTGELFF.